One and the same sample provided the 15 T cell receptor beta chains below, sequenced in a study of cytomegalovirus exposure and HLA in healthy donors. Both 60 Vbeta primers and 13 Jbeta primers went into the PCR. Clones were sequenced by immunoSEQ multiplex PCR, and TCRdb holds only the in-frame ones, with some missing. Among approximately 88,000 clones, around 77% were seen once, and the ten largest hold more than 3%. Sequenced input: PBMCs. These receptors all stem from a man aged 25 to 40 in good health and CMV-seronegative.

This clone was detected only once. The chain employs TRBV29-1 and TRBJ1-2; TRBD1 aligns across 11 bases. CDR1 is SQVTM and CDR2 is ANQGSEA in the germline V gene. CDR3 size: 14 residues. With 5 bases clipped from V and 6 bases from J, the junction kept 8 bases outside the gene matches. CDR3 loop: CSVPIRTGGDGYTF. The CDR3 coding sequence is TGCAGCGTTCCAATACGGACAGGGGGCGATGGCTACACCTTC.

The V and J genes are TRBV13 and TRBJ1-2; D perhaps matches TRBD1 (6 bases). Looked up from germline, CDR1 is PRHDT and CDR2 is FYEKMQ (reference sequence). V dropped 3 bases and J dropped 2 bases, with 13 bases sitting between them. The CDR3 is 15 amino acids. The CDR3 spells CASSFLTGNNYGYTF. CDR3 sequence (DNA): TGTGCCAGCAGCTTCCTGACAGGAAACAACTATGGCTACACCTTC.

This clone was recorded a few times. The chain couples TRBV28 to TRBJ2-5; 8 bases map to TRBD2. Germline trimming cut 2 bases from V and 7 bases from J; bases unmatched to any gene: 9. Germline V gives CDR1 MDHEN, CDR2 SYDVKM. There are 15 residues in the CDR3. CDR3 sequence (DNA): TGTGCCAGCAGTTTAGGACTAGCAGTAAAAAGGACCCAGTACTTC. It specifies CASSLGLAVKRTQYF.

This clone was observed a few times. The V call is TRBV10-2, the J call TRBJ2-3, with D perhaps TRBD2 (6 bases). Per germline, CDR1 WSHSY and CDR2 SAAADI. With 9 bases removed from V and 1 base from J, the gap between germline ends came to 17 bases. There are 15 residues in the CDR3. The CDR3 DNA reads as TGCGCCAGTTGCTTAGCGGCCCCTCGCACAGATACGCAGTATTTT. Amino acid sequence: CASCLAAPRTDTQYF.

The chain carries TRBV7-9 and TRBJ2-5; 7 positions match TRBD2. Germline CDR1 is SEHNR and CDR2 is FQNEAQ (reference sequence). The CDR3 sequence is 13 residues long. Unmatched junction bases numbered 4, after V lost 7 bases and J lost 2 bases. DNA of the CDR3: TGTGCCAGCACCCGGGGGGAGCAAGAGACCCAGTACTTC. This translates into CASTRGEQETQYF.

This chain uses TRBV18 with TRBJ1-3; D remains ambiguous. V was shortened by 3 bases and J by 0 bases, with 9 bases between the two germline ends. The CDR3 consists of 15 residues. CDR1 is KGHSH and CDR2 is LQKENI in the germline V gene. The CDR3 reads CASSPSEGSGNTIYF. The DNA of the CDR3 is TGTGCCAGCTCACCCAGTGAGGGCTCTGGAAACACCATATATTTT.

This clone occurred a few times. The junction differs from germline at one of its ends, possibly a read error. J is TRBJ1-1 and V is TRBV10-3, with 9 bases that match TRBD1. CDR3 size: 10 residues. The germline CDR1 and CDR2 sequences are ENHRY and SYGVKD. The CDR3 DNA is TGTGCCATCGGGGGACAGGGCCGAGGCTTT. This translates into CAIGGQGRGF.

This chain connects TRBV30 to TRBJ1-1; tentatively, D is TRBD1 (6 bases). The CDR3 loop spans 13 amino acids. V lost 4 bases to trimming and J lost 0 bases, with 9 bases between them. The germline V gene encodes CDR1 GTSNPN and CDR2 SVGIG (reference sequence). CDR3 in amino acids: CAWTRTVNTEAFF. The CDR3 DNA reads as TGTGCCTGGACTAGGACAGTGAACACTGAAGCTTTCTTT.

This clone was seen a handful of times. J is TRBJ2-1 and V is TRBV9; D is possibly TRBD2 (6 bases). V gave up 2 bases and J gave up 5 bases, with 26 bases separating them. Germline values: CDR1 SGDLS, CDR2 YYNGEE. CDR3 length: 19 residues. The CDR3 loop reads CASSVRLVGKGGINNEQFF. The CDR3 DNA reads TGTGCCAGCAGCGTCCGCCTTGTGGGAAAAGGAGGGATAAACAATGAGCAGTTCTTC.

Points on this clone: Relative to the germline gene, one junction end is altered; a read error may explain this. J is TRBJ2-3 and V is TRBV7-9; TRBD2 matches at 9 bases. The CDR3 length is 15 residues. Germline V lookup: CDR1 SEHNR, CDR2 FQNEAQ (reference sequence). The CDR3 coding sequence is TGTTCCAGCAGCTTCCCTAGCGGGATCTCAGATACGCAGTATTTT. Protein sequence: CSSSFPSGISDTQYF.

The J gene is TRBJ1-1, the V gene TRBV5-1; the match to TRBD1 covers 9 bases. This CDR3 region has 13 residues. Germline V CDR1 and CDR2: SGHRS, YFSETQ. Trimming cost V 4 bases and J 8 bases; bases outside gene matches: 6. Here the CDR3 reads CASSLRDRGEAFF. The CDR3 DNA reads TGCGCCAGCAGCCTAAGAGACAGGGGGGAAGCTTTCTTT.

This clone ranks as medium-sized. The chain joins TRBV15 to TRBJ2-2, with TRBD1 identical over 10 bases. The CDR3 length is 15 residues. Germline V gives CDR1 LNHNV, CDR2 YYDKDF (reference sequence). V shed 5 bases and J 3 bases; nucleotides not matched to a gene: 3. CDR3 nucleotides: TGTGCCACCAGCGTAGGACAGGGGGACACCGGGGAGCTGTTTTTT. Translation: CATSVGQGDTGELFF.

The count of this clone is one. This chain uses TRBV19 with TRBJ2-7; D is uncertain. CDR3 length: 15 residues. CDR1 LNHDA and CDR2 SQIVND come from the germline V gene (reference sequence). The V end was cut by 3 bases, the J end by 0 bases, with 12 bases between. In DNA form, the CDR3 reads TGTGCCAGTAGTATTGAGGTCAGAAGCTCCTACGAGCAGTACTTC. The encoded protein is CASSIEVRSSYEQYF.

The gene calls are TRBV5-6 and TRBJ1-2; weak D call: TRBD1 (5 bases). Germline V gene data show CDR1 as SGHDT and CDR2 as YYEEEE. The CDR3 extends over 13 amino acids. V dropped 0 bases and J dropped 10 bases, with 13 bases sitting between them. CDR3 sequence (DNA): TGTGCCAGCAGCTTGGGGGGCCGCCTGGCCTACACCTTC. This codes for CASSLGGRLAYTF.

V and J are TRBV30 and TRBJ2-7; a weak D match, TRBD1 (6 bases). CDR3 length: 12 amino acids. Trimming removed 3 bases from V and 0 bases from J, with 6 bases in between. Germline V lookup: CDR1 GTSNPN, CDR2 SVGIG (reference sequence). Here the CDR3 reads CAWRDSSYEQYF. The CDR3 coding sequence is TGTGCCTGGAGGGACAGCTCCTACGAGCAGTACTTC.